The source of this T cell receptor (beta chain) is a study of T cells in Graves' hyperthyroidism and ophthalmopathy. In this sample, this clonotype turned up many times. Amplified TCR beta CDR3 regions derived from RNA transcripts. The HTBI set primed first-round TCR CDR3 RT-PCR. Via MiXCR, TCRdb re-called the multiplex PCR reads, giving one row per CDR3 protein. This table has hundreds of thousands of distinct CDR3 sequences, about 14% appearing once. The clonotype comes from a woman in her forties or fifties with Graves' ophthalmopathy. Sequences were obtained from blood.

The CDR3 DNA follows: TGTGCCAGCAGCCCGACTAGCGGGAGATCTCGCCACGAGCAGTACTTC. Translating it yields CASSPTSGRSRHEQYF. V is TRBV7-8 and J is TRBJ2-7, with 12 bases aligning to TRBD2. The ends lost 5 bases at V and 5 bases at J; junction bases unmatched: 10. Germline lookup yields CDR1 SGHVS and CDR2 FQNEAQ. There are 16 residues in the CDR3.